Listed below are T cell receptor beta chains from one sample, sequenced in a study of blood T cell repertoires in COVID-19. Libraries were prepared by immunoSEQ multiplex PCR; TCRdb keeps only in-frame clonotypes and omits some of them. The sample consists of roughly 210,000 clones, less than 90% of them appearing once. Sequencing was carried out using peripheral blood. The receptors originated from a man in his 70s with acute or convalescent COVID-19. Each CDR3 is given with its conserved first and last residue. A D gene is named only where the DNA matches it firmly. Rows may omit the clone size; those that give it use once, few, many or a size class.

d_gene	j_gene	abundance	v_gene	CDR3nt	CDR3aa
-	TRBJ1-6	-	TRBV7-9	TGTGCCAGCAGCTCCTCCGGGGGTTCACCCCTCCACTTT	CASSSSGGSPLHF
TRBD2	TRBJ2-7	-	TRBV2	TGTGCCAGCAGGGGAGGGCAGATGACGTACTTC	CASRGGQMTYF
TRBD2	TRBJ2-3	-	TRBV30	TGTGCCTGGAGTGTACGAGGGAGGGCCGCTTACGACTCAGATACGCAGTATTTT	CAWSVRGRAAYDSDTQYF
TRBD2	TRBJ2-1	few	TRBV27	TGTGCCAGCAGTTATTATAGCGGGAGGAGGTATGAGCAGTTCTTC	CASSYYSGRRYEQFF
TRBD2	TRBJ2-1	-	TRBV7-3	TGTGCCAGCAGCTTGATCAGCGGGAGTTCAGGGGAGCAGTTCTTC	CASSLISGSSGEQFF
-	TRBJ1-2	-	TRBV7-2	TGTGCCAGCAGCTTAGTTGCCGGGGTAAAAGCTAACTATGGCTACACCTTC	CASSLVAGVKANYGYTF
-	TRBJ2-5	-	TRBV30	TGTGCCTGGAGCGCACTTCAAGAGACCCAGTACTTC	CAWSALQETQYF
TRBD2	TRBJ2-1	-	TRBV7-3	TGTGCCAGCAGCCTTCGGTTAGCGGGAGTTGGGGAGCAGTTCTTC	CASSLRLAGVGEQFF
-	TRBJ2-5	-	TRBV20-1	TGCAGTGCTAGTTCAGTAGTGGGCTCGGCATACCAAGAGACCCAGTACTTC	CSASSVVGSAYQETQYF
TRBD1	TRBJ1-4	once	TRBV6-2/TRBV6-3	TGTGCCAGCAGCCCCAGGGGGCGTGAAAAACTGTTTTTT	CASSPRGREKLFF
-	TRBJ1-5	-	TRBV19	TGTGCCAGTAAATTCCAGGGGTTAGGACAGCCCCAGCATTTT	CASKFQGLGQPQHF
-	TRBJ2-7	-	TRBV30	TGTGCCTGGGGGGGGAGAGCTTACGAGCAGTACTTC	CAWGGRAYEQYF
-	TRBJ1-2	-	TRBV3-1/TRBV3-2	TGTGCCAGCAGCCAAGATGGGGCAGGGAACAACTATGGCTACACCTTC	CASSQDGAGNNYGYTF
-	TRBJ2-1	-	TRBV7-8	TGTGCCAGCAGCCCTCTACTATACAATGAGCAGTTCTTC	CASSPLLYNEQFF
TRBD1	TRBJ2-1	-	TRBV5-4	TGTGCCAGCAGCTTGGGACAGGGTCGGAATGAGCAGTTCTTC	CASSLGQGRNEQFF
-	TRBJ2-1	-	TRBV5-5	TGTGCCAGCAGCTTGGGTCTAGACTCCACCTACAATGAGCAGTTCTTC	CASSLGLDSTYNEQFF
-	TRBJ2-5	-	TRBV10-3	TGTGCCATCAGTCAGAAGGGGGTTGAAACCCAGTACTTC	CAISQKGVETQYF
TRBD2	TRBJ2-1	-	TRBV19	TGTGCCAGTAGTGCCATACGGACTAGCGGGAGAAGTGGGAGTAGGAATGAGCAGTTCTTC	CASSAIRTSGRSGSRNEQFF
TRBD1	TRBJ1-1	-	TRBV10-3	TGTGCCATCAGTGATCCGGGACAGGGGTCTGAAGCTTTCTTT	CAISDPGQGSEAFF
-	TRBJ1-6	-	TRBV24-1	TGTGCCACCAGGCAGGGTGATGGACCCCTCCACTTT	CATRQGDGPLHF
TRBD2	TRBJ2-5	-	TRBV6-2/TRBV6-3	TGTGCCAGCAGTTTGGGACTAGCGGGAGGAGAGACCCAGTACTTC	CASSLGLAGGETQYF
TRBD1	TRBJ1-4	-	TRBV6-1	TGTGCCAGCAGAAAGGACAGGGTGGGAGGGCTGTTTTTT	CASRKDRVGGLFF
-	TRBJ1-1	-	TRBV6-2/TRBV6-3	TGTGCCAGCAGTTACGGACAAACCACTGAAGCTTTCTTT	CASSYGQTTEAFF
TRBD2	TRBJ2-7	-	TRBV29-1	TGCAGCGTTAAAGGTCTAGCGGGTGGTTCATCCTACGAGCAGTACTTC	CSVKGLAGGSSYEQYF
TRBD2	TRBJ2-7	-	TRBV6-5	TGTGCCAGCAGTTTAGATTCTAGCGGGAGGGCCTACGAGCAGTACTTC	CASSLDSSGRAYEQYF
-	TRBJ1-3	-	TRBV7-2	TGTGCCAGCAGCTTAGGAACAGCCGGTTCTGGAAACACCATATATTTT	CASSLGTAGSGNTIYF
TRBD1	TRBJ2-1	-	TRBV2	TGTGCCAGCAGTCAGGGACAGGGGCAGTTCTTC	CASSQGQGQFF
TRBD1	TRBJ1-1	once	TRBV24-1	TGTGCCACCAGTAAGATGGGGCCAGGGGGCACTGAAGCTTTCTTT	CATSKMGPGGTEAFF
-	TRBJ1-1	-	TRBV7-8	TGTGCCAGCAAAAAAGGAGGACGGATGAACACTGAAGCTTTCTTT	CASKKGGRMNTEAFF
TRBD1	TRBJ1-1	-	TRBV3-1/TRBV3-2	TGTGCCAGCAGCCAAGCCGGACAGGAGAACACTGAAGCTTTCTTT	CASSQAGQENTEAFF
TRBD2	TRBJ2-1	-	TRBV5-1	TGCGCCAGCAGCGCCGAACCTAGCGGGAGTCGGAATGAGCAGTTCTTC	CASSAEPSGSRNEQFF
-	TRBJ2-1	-	TRBV12-3/TRBV12-4	TGTGCCAGCACCCTAGGGCGGGATGATGAGCAGTTCTTC	CASTLGRDDEQFF
TRBD2	TRBJ2-1	-	TRBV5-1	TGCGCCAGCAGAGGAACCGGGACTAGCGCCAATGAGCAGTTCTTC	CASRGTGTSANEQFF
TRBD1	TRBJ1-4	-	TRBV5-1	TGCGCCAGCAGACCCGGACAGGGAAGAGAAAAACTGTTTTTT	CASRPGQGREKLFF
TRBD1	TRBJ2-6	-	TRBV4-3	TGCGCCAGCAGCCTGGACCTCCCGGGACAGGGAACTTCTGGGGCCAACGTCCTGACTTTC	CASSLDLPGQGTSGANVLTF
-	TRBJ1-2	once	TRBV3-1/TRBV3-2	TGTGCCAGCAGCCAAGGTCAGGCAGGACAAGGCTACACCTTC	CASSQGQAGQGYTF
-	TRBJ2-7	-	TRBV19	TGTGCCAGTTCTCCGGCTTTCAGGTCCTACGAGCAGTACTTC	CASSPAFRSYEQYF
TRBD1	TRBJ1-1	-	TRBV9	TGTGCCAGCAGCGTAGAGGGGGCTCGTACTGAAGCTTTCTTT	CASSVEGARTEAFF
-	TRBJ2-1	-	TRBV7-9	TGTGCCAGCAGCTTAGACTACGCCTACAATGAGCAGTTCTTC	CASSLDYAYNEQFF
-	TRBJ2-6	-	TRBV19	TGTGCCAGTAGTATAGAAGTTGGGGGGACCGGGGCCAACGTCCTGACTTTC	CASSIEVGGTGANVLTF
TRBD2	TRBJ2-1	-	TRBV10-2	TGCGCCAGCAGTGCACTAGCGGGAGGGCCGGGTGAGCAGTTCTTC	CASSALAGGPGEQFF
TRBD2	TRBJ2-7	-	TRBV11-1	TGTGCCAGCAGCTTAGGGCGGGAGTACGAGCAGTACTTC	CASSLGREYEQYF
TRBD1	TRBJ1-4	-	TRBV11-2	TGTGCCAGCAGCACACAGGGGGCGGCTAATGAAAAACTGTTTTTT	CASSTQGAANEKLFF
-	TRBJ1-2	few	TRBV10-2	TGCGCCAGCAGTGAAGCAGGACTTTCCGGCTATGGCTACACCTTC	CASSEAGLSGYGYTF
-	TRBJ2-2	-	TRBV9	TGTGCCAGCAGCGCTTTTCAGTCGGGACAAGGGTCCCTCACCGGGGAGCTGTTTTTT	CASSAFQSGQGSLTGELFF
TRBD1	TRBJ2-7	-	TRBV5-1	TGCGCCAGCAGCTCAAGGACAGGGGGGCCCAGCTCCTACGAGCAGTACTTC	CASSSRTGGPSSYEQYF
-	TRBJ1-5	-	TRBV19	TGTGCCAGTACCGCGGGGGGCAATCAGCCCCAGCATTTT	CASTAGGNQPQHF
TRBD2	TRBJ2-2	-	TRBV3-1/TRBV3-2	TGTGCCAGCAGGCGGACTAGCGGGAGGGCAAACACCGGGGAGCTGTTTTTT	CASRRTSGRANTGELFF
-	TRBJ2-3	-	TRBV4-1	TGCGCCAGCAGCGCCATCCAAAAGACTGGCACAGATACGCAGTATTTT	CASSAIQKTGTDTQYF
-	TRBJ2-3	-	TRBV29-1	TGCAGCCTCAGGGGCGGGAGTGGCACAGATACGCAGTATTTT	CSLRGGSGTDTQYF
TRBD1	TRBJ1-4	-	TRBV7-2	TGTGCCAGCAGCCTGGGACAGGGCAATGAAAAACTGTTTTTT	CASSLGQGNEKLFF
TRBD1	TRBJ1-1	-	TRBV18	TGTGCCAGCTCTCCAGCGACAGGGCCGAACACTGAAGCTTTCTTT	CASSPATGPNTEAFF